Shown below are 21 T cell receptor beta chains from a single sample sequenced in a study of CD8 T cells in ankylosing spondylitis. Study-wide results and caveats: A TCR beta motif of about 8 highly homologous variants appeared characteristic of ankylosing spondylitis blood.

Their cognate antigens are unknown. From the 5' RACE reads, TCRdb called clonotypes with MiXCR, one entry per CDR3 protein. This repertoire shows over 700,000 distinct CDR3 sequences, under 20% found once; its top ten account for under 20%. The sequenced material came from blood, either unsorted or a sorted T cell fraction (not recorded which). These receptors originate from a male donor with ankylosing spondylitis.

The CDR3 loop reads CASSQAPSVYEQYF. CDR3 coding DNA: TGCGCCAGCAGCCAAGCGCCTAGCGTGTACGAGCAGTACTTC. V gene TRBV4-1 combines with J gene TRBJ2-7; D is possibly TRBD2 (6 bases). Germline V gene sequence: CDR1 MGHRA, CDR2 YSYEKL. Trimming shortened V by 1 base and J by 4 bases, and 11 bases separated the two germline ends. CDR3 length: 14 residues.

The CDR3 sequence: CASSLAFGFTEAFF. CDR3 sequence (DNA): TGTGCCAGCAGTTTAGCGTTTGGATTCACTGAAGCTTTCTTT. J is TRBJ1-1 and V is TRBV12-3 or TRBV12-4; D not certain. The V and J ends lost 0 bases and 4 bases respectively, with 9 bases between them. The CDR3 loop spans 14 amino acids.

The chain joins TRBV28 to TRBJ1-1; 8 positions match TRBD1. Trimming cost V 2 bases and J 0 bases; bases outside gene matches: 8. CDR1 and CDR2 (germline): MDHEN, SYDVKM. The CDR3 runs 17 residues. DNA for the CDR3: TGTGCCAGCAGTTTACTTACCGGGACAGGAATGAACACTGAAGCTTTCTTT. Its translation is CASSLLTGTGMNTEAFF.

This clonotype was counted many times. The gene calls are TRBV20-1 and TRBJ2-1; unclear D gene. The CDR3 is made up of 12 amino acids. V lost 4 bases and J 2 bases, leaving 6 bases between the germline ends. Germline V gene data show CDR1 as DFQATT and CDR2 as SNEGSKA (reference sequence). Here the CDR3 DNA reads TGCAGTGCTACGAGTCCCTACAATGAGCAGTTCTTC. As protein: CSATSPYNEQFF.

This clonotype was recorded at least ten times. This chain links TRBV4-1 with TRBJ2-1; 9 bases are shared with TRBD2. The germline gives CDR1 MGHRA, CDR2 YSYEKL. This CDR3 has 15 amino acids. The V gene end was trimmed by 2 bases and the J gene end by 4 bases; junction bases not matched to a gene: 3. The CDR3 reads CASSQLAGLYNEQFF. CDR3 in DNA: TGCGCCAGCAGCCAACTAGCGGGACTATACAATGAGCAGTTCTTC.

There are a few counts of this clonotype. V and J are TRBV25-1 and TRBJ2-3; either TRBD1 or TRBD2 may fit D (5 bases each). The CDR3 covers 15 residues. Germline V CDR1 and CDR2: MGHDK, SYGVNS. Trimming took 3 bases from V and 6 from J, leaving 16 bases between them. CDR3 loop: CASSEKRGAMDTQYF. The CDR3 nucleotides read TGTGCCAGCAGTGAGAAACGAGGGGCTATGGATACGCAGTATTTT. The full variable domain, rest sourced from reference TRBV25-1 and TRBJ2-3, is EADIYQTPRYLVIGTGKKITLECSQTMGHDKMYWYQQDPGMELHLIHYSYGVNSTEKGDLSSESTVSRIRTEHFPLTLESARPSHTSQYLCASSEKRGAMDTQYFGPGTRLTVL.

The rearrangement joins TRBV24-1 to TRBJ2-1; 10 nucleotides agree with TRBD1. Germline lookup yields CDR1 KGHDR and CDR2 SFDVKD. The CDR3 covers 16 residues. Trimming cost V 0 bases and J 7 bases; bases outside gene matches: 5. The CDR3 DNA is TGTGCCACCAGTGATTTGCTGCAGGACAGGGGGAATGAGCAGTTCTTC. Translated: CATSDLLQDRGNEQFF.

Only a few counts were recorded for this clonotype. This chain uses TRBV12-3 or TRBV12-4 with TRBJ2-4, with D maybe TRBD1 (6 bases). Trimming cost V 2 bases and J 6 bases, with 17 bases left between them. This CDR3 is 16 amino acids long. CDR3 sequence: CASSLRGLGPLNIQYF. The CDR3 DNA reads TGTGCCAGCAGTTTAAGGGGGTTGGGACCCTTAAACATTCAGTACTTC.

This clonotype was counted a few times. The CDR3 loop reads CSAQGGGSDYGYTF. The CDR3 DNA reads as TGCAGTGCCCAAGGTGGGGGGTCGGACTATGGCTACACCTTC. J is TRBJ1-2 and V is TRBV20-1, with a weak D call TRBD1 (5 bases). V was clipped by 6 bases and J by 3 bases, with 17 bases between them. Germline V gene data show CDR1 as DFQATT and CDR2 as SNEGSKA (reference sequence). This CDR3 is built from 14 residues.

This clonotype was observed at least ten times. The rearrangement links TRBV12-3 or TRBV12-4 to TRBJ2-3; 11 bases align to TRBD2. V gave up 5 bases and J gave up 6 bases; unmatched junction bases: 7. This CDR3 has 15 residues. In nucleotides, the CDR3 is TGTGCCAGCAGTCCAGGACTAGCGGGCGCGGATACGCAGTATTTT. This gives the protein CASSPGLAGADTQYF.

The chain has TRBV12-3 or TRBV12-4 and TRBJ1-4, with 9 bases that match TRBD1. The CDR3 has 15 residues. V shed 5 bases and J 5 bases; nucleotides not matched to a gene: 6. CDR3 sequence: CASSATGTGNEKLFF. Written as DNA, the CDR3 is TGTGCCAGCAGTGCGACCGGGACAGGGAATGAAAAACTGTTTTTT.

This clonotype was seen more than once but under ten times. This chain uses TRBV7-2 with TRBJ2-1; no reliable D call. Trimming took off 0 bases at V and 7 bases at J, with 22 bases between the two ends. The CDR3 has 18 residues. CDR1 and CDR2 (germline): SGHTA, FQGNSA. The CDR3 coding sequence is TGTGCCAGCAGCTTAGCGTTTATGATCCAAAGCATGGCGAATGAGCAGTTCTTC. Amino acid sequence: CASSLAFMIQSMANEQFF.

The chain combines TRBV3-1 with TRBJ2-1; D not resolved. Trimming took 3 bases from V and 5 from J, leaving 5 bases between them. Germline lookup yields CDR1 LGHDT and CDR2 YNNKEL (reference sequence). This CDR3 comprises 12 residues. The CDR3 loop is CASSQYDNEQFF. The CDR3 nucleotides read TGTGCCAGCAGCCAGTATGACAATGAGCAGTTCTTC.

This clonotype came up a few times. The chain carries TRBV28 and TRBJ1-1, with TRBD1 identical over 7 bases. The germline V gene has CDR1 MDHEN and CDR2 SYDVKM. The CDR3 loop spans 15 amino acids. Unmatched junction bases numbered 10, after V lost 6 bases and J lost 3 bases. CDR3 amino acids: CASSPPRQGHTEAFF. The CDR3 DNA follows: TGTGCCAGCAGCCCCCCCCGACAGGGCCACACTGAAGCTTTCTTT.

This clonotype has just a few counts. The CDR3 region has the DNA TGTGCCAGCAGCCGTATAGATTACGAGCAGTACTTC. It encodes CASSRIDYEQYF. The gene calls are TRBV7-2 and TRBJ2-7; D unclear. Germline CDR1 and CDR2: SGHTA and FQGNSA. CDR3 length equals 12 residues. V lost 5 bases and J lost 4, with 9 bases in between. Full variable domain (remainder filled in from reference TRBV7-2 and TRBJ2-7): GAGVSQSPSNKVTEKGKDVELRCDPISGHTALYWYRQSLGQGLEFLIYFQGNSAPDKSGLPSDRFSAERTGGSVSTLTIQRTQQEDSAVYLCASSRIDYEQYFGPGTRLTVT.

This sequence joins TRBV6-6 and TRBJ1-1; no definite D call. The germline gives CDR1 MNHNY, CDR2 SVGAGI (reference sequence). This CDR3 is 12 amino acids long. The V and J ends lost 7 bases and 7 bases respectively, with 13 bases between them. The CDR3 sequence: CASTRTENEAFF. In DNA form, the CDR3 reads TGTGCCAGCACCCGGACGGAAAATGAAGCTTTCTTT.

This clonotype was picked up a small number of times. The V call is TRBV12-3 or TRBV12-4, the J call TRBJ2-7, with D possibly matching TRBD2 (5 bases). The CDR3 extends over 14 amino acids. With 2 bases removed from V and 3 bases from J, the gap between germline ends came to 11 bases. The CDR3 spells CASSLNTGGYEQYF. The CDR3 coding sequence is TGTGCCAGCAGTTTAAATACCGGAGGCTACGAGCAGTACTTC.

The J gene is TRBJ2-5, the V gene TRBV29-1, with a weak D call TRBD2 (6 bases). CDR1 is SQVTM and CDR2 is ANQGSEA in the germline V gene. V lost 6 bases to trimming and J lost 0 bases, with 11 bases between them. This CDR3 comprises 13 residues. CDR3 nucleotides: TGCAGCGTCCCCCCGGGAGACCAAGAGACCCAGTACTTC. Residues: CSVPPGDQETQYF. The variable domain in full, completed from reference TRBV29-1 and TRBJ2-5, reads SAVISQKPSRDICQRGTSLTIQCQVDSQVTMMFWYRQQPGQSLTLIATANQGSEATYESGFVIDKFPISRPNLTFSTLTVSNMSPEDSSIYLCSVPPGDQETQYFGPGTRLLVL.

Only a few counts were recorded for this clonotype. V and J are TRBV24-1 and TRBJ1-4, with a tentative D call TRBD1 (5 bases). Trimming pared 5 bases from V and 5 bases from J, leaving 14 bases between. There are 15 residues in the CDR3. Germline CDR1 KGHDR, CDR2 SFDVKD. Written as DNA, the CDR3 is TGTGCCACCAGTGGCGACAGCGAAGCCAATGAAAAACTGTTTTTT. It yields the protein CATSGDSEANEKLFF.

There are a few counts of this clonotype. The V gene is TRBV5-1, the J gene TRBJ2-2; D remains unclear. The CDR3 sequence is 18 residues long. The germline V gene encodes CDR1 SGHRS and CDR2 YFSETQ. V lost 3 bases and J lost 4, with 22 bases in between. DNA for the CDR3: TGCGCCAGCAGCTCCTTCCAAGGACCCCATATCGGCACCGGGGAGCTGTTTTTT. Amino acids: CASSSFQGPHIGTGELFF. Together with reference TRBV5-1 and TRBJ2-2, the CDR3 gives the full variable domain: KAGVTQTPRYLIKTRGQQVTLSCSPISGHRSVSWYQQTPGQGLQFLFEYFSETQRNKGNFPGRFSGRQFSNSRSEMNVSTLELGDSALYLCASSSFQGPHIGTGELFFGEGSRLTVL.

The chain has TRBV29-1 and TRBJ1-5; TRBD1 matches at 10 bases. CDR1 and CDR2 from the germline V gene are SQVTM and ANQGSEA. The CDR3 loop spans 15 amino acids. The V and J ends lost 1 base and 4 bases, in that order; junction bases with no gene match: 4. The CDR3 spells CSVEVRDRGNQPQHF. In DNA form, the CDR3 reads TGCAGCGTTGAAGTCAGGGACAGGGGAAATCAGCCCCAGCATTTT. Based on the CDR3 plus reference TRBV29-1 and TRBJ1-5, the full variable domain is SAVISQKPSRDICQRGTSLTIQCQVDSQVTMMFWYRQQPGQSLTLIATANQGSEATYESGFVIDKFPISRPNLTFSTLTVSNMSPEDSSIYLCSVEVRDRGNQPQHFGDGTRLSIL.